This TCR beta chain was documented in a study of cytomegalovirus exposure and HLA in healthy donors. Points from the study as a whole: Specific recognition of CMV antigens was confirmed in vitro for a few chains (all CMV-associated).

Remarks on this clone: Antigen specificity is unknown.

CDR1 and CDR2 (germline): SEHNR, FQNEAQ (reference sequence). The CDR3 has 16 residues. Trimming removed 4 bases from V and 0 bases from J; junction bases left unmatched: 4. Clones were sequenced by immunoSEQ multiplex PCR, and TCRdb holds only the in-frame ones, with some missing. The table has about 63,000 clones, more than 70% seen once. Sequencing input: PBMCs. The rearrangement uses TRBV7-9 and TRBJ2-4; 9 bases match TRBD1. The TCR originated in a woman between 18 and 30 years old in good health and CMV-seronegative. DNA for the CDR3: TGTGCCAGCAGCTCAGGGACAGGGTTAGCCAAAAACATTCAGTACTTC. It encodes CASSSGTGLAKNIQYF.